The 14 T cell receptor beta chains given below trace back to one sample, sequenced in a study of blood T cell repertoires in COVID-19. Repertoires were generated with immunoSEQ multiplex PCR, while TCRdb's copy carries only in-frame clones and drops some. The sample has approximately 240,000 clones, around four fifths seen once; the top ten hold 4% to 4.5%. Sequenced sample: peripheral blood. The receptors originated from a man aged 50-59 years with acute or convalescent COVID-19.

This rearrangement joins TRBV10-3 to TRBJ2-2; 7 bases are a match to TRBD1. With 4 bases clipped from V and 6 bases from J, the junction kept 11 bases outside the gene matches. The CDR3 sequence is 16 residues long. The germline V gene encodes CDR1 ENHRY and CDR2 SYGVKD. The CDR3 sequence is CAISVREGASAGELFF. CDR3 DNA sequence: TGTGCCATCAGTGTCCGAGAGGGGGCGAGCGCCGGGGAGCTGTTTTTT.

This chain uses TRBV2 with TRBJ2-7, with D unresolved. Germline CDR1 reads SNHLY; CDR2 reads FYNNEI. This CDR3 is 13 amino acids long. V lost 0 bases to trimming and J lost 3 bases, with 6 bases between them. CDR3 sequence reads: CASSEAALYEQYF. The CDR3 DNA reads as TGTGCCAGCAGTGAAGCAGCTCTCTACGAGCAGTACTTC.

The rearrangement uses TRBV2 and TRBJ1-1, with 10 bases lining up with TRBD1. Germline V gene lookup returns CDR1 SNHLY and CDR2 FYNNEI. This CDR3 is 15 amino acids long. The junction had 10 bases not matched to a gene; V was cut back by 5 bases and J by 7 bases. The CDR3 DNA sequence: TGTGCCAGCAGTCCCCCCACCGGGACAGGGGATGAAGCTTTCTTT. Residues: CASSPPTGTGDEAFF.

The V call is TRBV11-3, the J call TRBJ2-7; 9 bases are a match to TRBD1. The CDR3 runs to 16 residues. Unmatched junction bases numbered 9, after V lost 1 base and J lost 5 bases. CDR1 SGHNT and CDR2 YENEEA come from the germline V gene. In nucleotides, the CDR3 is TGTGCCAGCAGCTTAGGGGACAGGGAAATGGTCGACGAGCAGTACTTC. Its translation is CASSLGDREMVDEQYF. Full variable domain (rest looked up from reference TRBV11-3 and TRBJ2-7): EAGVVQSPRYKIIEKKQPVAFWCNPISGHNTLYWYLQNLGQGPELLIRYENEEAVDDSQLPKDRFSAERLKGVDSTLKIQPAELGDSAVYLCASSLGDREMVDEQYFGPGTRLTVT.

For this clone: The identical CDR3 is also encoded by other nucleotide sequences in the sample. The chain uses TRBV4-1 and TRBJ1-5; D not certain. CDR1 is MGHRA, CDR2 YSYEKL, per germline. CDR3 size: 13 residues. V was cut by 0 bases and J by 8 bases, with 8 bases left in between. CDR3 residues: CASSQDPGKPQHF. The CDR3 DNA follows: TGCGCCAGCAGCCAAGATCCGGGGAAGCCCCAGCATTTT.

This rearrangement joins TRBV4-1 to TRBJ1-2; unclear D gene. The CDR3 runs 12 residues. V was shortened by 1 base and J by 6 bases, with 6 bases between the two germline ends. CDR1 is MGHRA, CDR2 YSYEKL, per germline. In nucleotides, the CDR3 is TGCGCCAGCAGCCAAGCGACTAATGGCTACACCTTC. Residues: CASSQATNGYTF.

This sequence joins TRBV14 and TRBJ2-7; TRBD1 might be the D (5 bases). The ends were cut back, 4 bases at V and 3 bases at J, with 22 bases in the middle. CDR1 SGHDN and CDR2 FVKESK come from the germline V gene. The CDR3 runs 17 residues. CDR3 region: CASSLSLGAQTLYEQYF. The CDR3 DNA is TGTGCCAGCAGCCTTTCCCTAGGGGCACAGACTCTCTACGAGCAGTACTTC.

This chain uses TRBV28 with TRBJ1-2; D ambiguous. Trimming cost V 2 bases and J 4 bases, with 14 bases left between them. The germline CDR1 and CDR2 sequences are MDHEN and SYDVKM. The length of the CDR3 is 15 residues. Written as DNA, the CDR3 is TGTGCCAGCAGTTTAGCCCCGAGCAACCCCTATGGCTACACCTTC. Protein: CASSLAPSNPYGYTF.

The chain links TRBV28 to TRBJ1-2; possibly TRBD1 for D (5 bases). The V and J ends lost 5 bases and 4 bases respectively, with 17 bases between them. The CDR3 runs 15 residues. CDR1 and CDR2 (germline): MDHEN, SYDVKM. DNA for the CDR3: TGTGCCAGCAGTGACCGACAGAGCCATATCTATGGCTACACCTTC. This encodes CASSDRQSHIYGYTF.

This chain uses TRBV2 with TRBJ2-2, with D possibly TRBD1 on 6 matching bases. The CDR3 loop spans 14 amino acids. Germline loops: CDR1 SNHLY, CDR2 FYNNEI. The germline V and J ends were trimmed by 4 bases and 6 bases, with 12 bases remaining between them. CDR3 sequence reads: CASSVQGPPGELFF. The DNA of the CDR3 is TGTGCCAGCAGTGTTCAGGGGCCGCCCGGGGAGCTGTTTTTT.

This chain joins TRBV30 and TRBJ1-1, with D maybe TRBD1 (5 bases). V was clipped by 4 bases and J by 1 base, with 10 bases between them. Per germline, CDR1 GTSNPN and CDR2 SVGIG (reference sequence). This CDR3 region has 13 residues. CDR3 DNA: TGTGCCTGGACTAACACAGGGAACACTGAAGCTTTCTTT. Translating it yields CAWTNTGNTEAFF.

The CDR3 DNA is TGTGCCACCAGTGATGAGGGGGCCCGTTGGCCCCAGCATTTT. Amino acid sequence: CATSDEGARWPQHF. This chain connects TRBV24-1 to TRBJ1-5; 7 nucleotides align to TRBD1. The germline V gene encodes CDR1 KGHDR and CDR2 SFDVKD. With V trimmed by 3 bases and J by 9 bases, 7 bases remained unmatched. This CDR3 region has 14 residues.

The chain carries TRBV10-1 and TRBJ2-3; D is perhaps TRBD1 (5 bases). Trimming removed 3 bases at V and 0 bases at J, with 13 bases between. Germline V gene sequence: CDR1 WNHNN, CDR2 SYGVQD (reference sequence). The CDR3 spans 16 residues. The CDR3 reads CASSEGRTSSTDTQYF. CDR3 DNA: TGCGCCAGCAGTGAAGGCCGGACATCTAGCACAGATACGCAGTATTTT.

The CDR3: CASSESGTQGANSQPQHF. The CDR3 DNA follows: TGTGCCAGCAGTGAATCGGGTACCCAGGGGGCGAATTCCCAGCCCCAGCATTTT. This chain connects TRBV25-1 to TRBJ1-5; 8 bases line up with TRBD1. Germline trimming cut 1 base from V and 7 bases from J; bases unmatched to any gene: 15. Germline V lookup: CDR1 MGHDK, CDR2 SYGVNS. The CDR3 length is 18 residues.